This TCR beta chain was found in a study of Ad26.COV2.S vaccination and SARS-CoV-2 variants. This table comes from immunoSEQ multiplex PCR, and its TCRdb copy is limited to in-frame clones, with some not included. The sample holds approximately 340,000 clones, 70% to 90% seen once. The CDR3 sequence is 14 residues long. Per germline, CDR1 LNHDA and CDR2 SQIVND (reference sequence). Trimming left V 9 bases short and J 8 bases short, with 22 bases between. The treatment: some 20 received Ad26.COV2.S at low or high dose, single or two shots; 5 received placebo; per-sample allocation not given. Sample collection was performed on day 63 after the first vaccine or placebo injection. An adult donor aged 18-55 years was enrolled in Boston.

The V call is TRBV19, the J call TRBJ1-2, with D perhaps TRBD1 (6 bases). The sequencing here drew on peripheral blood, taken in a trial of Ad26.COV2.S vaccine versus placebo. The clonotype originates from a person between 18 and 59 years old who received the Ad26.COV2.S COVID-19 vaccine or a placebo. Here the CDR3 DNA reads TGTGCCAGCCTCGACCCCCCGACAGGCGGAGGCTACACCTTC. Protein sequence: CASLDPPTGGGYTF.